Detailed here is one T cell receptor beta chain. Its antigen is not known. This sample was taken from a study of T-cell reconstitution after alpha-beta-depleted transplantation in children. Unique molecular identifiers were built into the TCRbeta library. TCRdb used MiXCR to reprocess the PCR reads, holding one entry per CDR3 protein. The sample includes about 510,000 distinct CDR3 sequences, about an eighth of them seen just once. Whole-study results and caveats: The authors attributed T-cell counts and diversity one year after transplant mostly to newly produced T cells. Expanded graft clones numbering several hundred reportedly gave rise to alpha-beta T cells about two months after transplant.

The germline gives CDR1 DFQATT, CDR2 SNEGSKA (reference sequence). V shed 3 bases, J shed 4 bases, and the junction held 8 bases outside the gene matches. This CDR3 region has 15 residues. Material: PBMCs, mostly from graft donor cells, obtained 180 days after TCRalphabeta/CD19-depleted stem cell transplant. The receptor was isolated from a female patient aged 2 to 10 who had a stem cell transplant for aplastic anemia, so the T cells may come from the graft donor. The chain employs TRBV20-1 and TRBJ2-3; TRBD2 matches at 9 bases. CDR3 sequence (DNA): TGCAGTGCTAGGGCCCTTAGCGGGAGCGCAGATACGCAGTATTTT. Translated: CSARALSGSADTQYF.